The 5 T cell receptor beta chains below all came from one sample that was sequenced in a study of cytomegalovirus exposure and HLA in healthy donors. The PCR contained 60 Vbeta and 13 Jbeta primers. The repertoire was sequenced with immunoSEQ multiplex PCR; TCRdb's copy has only in-frame clones and lacks some. This sample yields 150,000 to 200,000 clones, of which 84% are seen a single time; roughly 5.2% belongs to the top ten. Sequenced: PBMCs. The receptors were gathered from a young man in good health and CMV-seronegative.

V gene TRBV7-9 combines with J gene TRBJ1-2, with D perhaps matching TRBD1 (5 bases). The V end was cut by 4 bases, the J end by 7 bases, with 13 bases between. The CDR3 totals 13 residues. From germline, CDR1 is SEHNR and CDR2 FQNEAQ (reference sequence). The CDR3 region has the DNA TGTGCCAGCAGCTCCAGATCTGACAGTGGCTACACCTTC. Translated, it gives CASSSRSDSGYTF.

The V gene is TRBV27, the J gene TRBJ1-4, with a weak D call TRBD1 (5 bases). Germline CDR1 reads MNHEY; CDR2 reads SMNVEV (reference sequence). The CDR3 extends over 15 amino acids. Trimming removed 0 bases at V and 7 bases at J, with 12 bases between. The CDR3 sequence is CASSLSPGGGEKLFF. The CDR3 DNA sequence: TGTGCCAGCAGTTTATCGCCGGGGGGGGGTGAAAAACTGTTTTTT.

This rearrangement joins TRBV11-2 to TRBJ2-3; tentatively, D is TRBD1 (6 bases). Trimming took off 3 bases at V and 0 bases at J, with 19 bases between the two ends. The CDR3 covers 18 residues. Germline V lookup: CDR1 SGHAT, CDR2 FQNNGV. The CDR3 DNA reads as TGTGCCAGCAGCTTCCACCACCTACAGGGAATTAGCACAGATACGCAGTATTTT. Translation: CASSFHHLQGISTDTQYF.

With respect to this clone: A read error may account for a junction end that differs from germline. Other DNA sequences in this specimen translate into the identical CDR3. The V gene is TRBV5-1, the J gene TRBJ2-1, with a weak D call TRBD2 (6 bases). Per the germline V gene, CDR1 is SGHRS and CDR2 is YFSETQ. The CDR3 runs 13 residues. In nucleotides, the CDR3 is TGCGCCAGTAGCTTTGCGGGGAACAATGAGCAGTTCTTC. Translated, it gives CASSFAGNNEQFF.

The chain has TRBV4-2 and TRBJ2-7; 7 nucleotides match TRBD1. The CDR3 has 14 residues. V trimming: 4 bases; J trimming: 1 base; junction bases outside the gene matches: 4. Germline loops: CDR1 LGHNA, CDR2 YNFKEQ. For the CDR3, the DNA is TGTGCCAGCAGCCTTTCGACAGGGTCCTACGAGCAGTACTTC. This encodes CASSLSTGSYEQYF.